This entry is about one T cell receptor (beta chain). In this sample, this clone turned up a few times. Its antigen is not yet known. Base qualities are not provided; no much larger clone lies one nucleotide away. Trimming takes 1 base from V and 3 bases from J, and the germline ends sit 13 bases apart. Reading the germline V gene gives CDR1 SQVTM and CDR2 ANQGSEA. The CDR3 goes from the cysteine to the phenylalanine over 15 residues. The read is trimmed to its CDR3 DNA, 45 bases read in frame from base 1. TCRbeta CDR3 regions were amplified from genomic DNA by means of the immunoSEQ Assay, a bias-controlled multiplex PCR. From the authors' description of their analysis: The number of nucleated cells in each sample was estimated by amplification of reference gene primers within the assay. To quantify the absolute abundance of each unique TCRbeta CDR3 rearrangement, sequence reads were collapsed and filtered. For each sample, productive Simpson clonality was calculated by taking the square root of Simpson's diversity index across productive rearrangements. TCRdb took this table from immuneACCESS and kept in-frame rearrangements with V and J called. Such tables lack part of the clones; where checked against another copy, unresolved V genes explain under half of the gap, and the rest is unexplained. That table supplies the V and J calls and clone size; D and trimming were determined from the DNA. This sample gives 130,000 to 150,000 clones in total; under 80% of them show up just once. Roughly 4.5% of the sample comes from the top ten.

This specimen comes from a study of blood T cell repertoires in COVID-19 (TCRdb year 2020). Context from the whole study: Samples covering the acute and convalescent phases of COVID-19 were provided by collaborators in the United States, Italy and Spain. The material from the prospective study consisted of cDNA or gDNA derived from T cells, B-cell-depleted T cells, or PBMCs. The dataset comprised deeply sampled blood TCRbeta repertoires from subjects exposed to, actively infected with, or recovered from COVID-19. The repertoires were made available in a free public database intended to serve as a resource for research on the immune response to SARS-CoV-2. The samples were drawn from two sources: the first 160 participants of the ongoing ImmuneRACE study, and 1,200 or so subjects contributed by 6 global collaborators. Nearly every sample came with metadata listing a de-identified subject ID, COVID-19 status, age in years and sex. Where available, HLA class I and class II types were obtained from metadata supplied by the sample provider rather than from assay-based typing.

Findings and caveats that apply to the study as a whole: The amount of clinical and demographic metadata varied by source and participant and was provided uncurated.

Each collaborating institution followed its own protocols to collect whole blood in K2EDTA tubes. For TCRbeta analysis, collaborators shipped samples as frozen whole blood, isolated PBMCs, or DNA extracted from either of those sample types. The chain uses TRBV29-1 and TRBJ2-1; tentative D gene TRBD1, with 6 bases matching. The sample comprised peripheral blood. The TCR comes from a man aged 60 to 69 with acute or convalescent COVID-19. The nucleotides read TGCAGCGTTGAAGGGGGACACGAAAGCTACAATGAGCAGTTCTTC. Its amino acids are CSVEGGHESYNEQFF.